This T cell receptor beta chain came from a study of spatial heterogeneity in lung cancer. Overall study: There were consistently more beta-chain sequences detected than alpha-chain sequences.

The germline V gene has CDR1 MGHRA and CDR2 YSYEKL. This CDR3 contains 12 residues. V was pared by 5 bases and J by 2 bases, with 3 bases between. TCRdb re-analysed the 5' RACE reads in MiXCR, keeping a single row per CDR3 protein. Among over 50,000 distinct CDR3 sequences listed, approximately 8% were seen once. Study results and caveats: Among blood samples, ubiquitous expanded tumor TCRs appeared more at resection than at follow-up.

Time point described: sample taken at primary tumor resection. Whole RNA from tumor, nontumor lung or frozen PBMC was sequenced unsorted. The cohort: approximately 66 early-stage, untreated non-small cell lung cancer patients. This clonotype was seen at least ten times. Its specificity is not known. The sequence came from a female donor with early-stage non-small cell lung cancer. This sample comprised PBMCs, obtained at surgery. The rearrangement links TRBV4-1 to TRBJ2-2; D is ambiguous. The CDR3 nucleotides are TGCGCCAGCAGCATTAACACCGGGGAGCTGTTTTTT. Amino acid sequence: CASSINTGELFF.